These 6 T cell receptor beta chains share one sample of origin, sequenced in a study of shared clonotypes between healthy human individuals. CD45RO-negative cells were positively selected for CCR7, leaving out terminally differentiated effector memory CD45RA+ cells. The repertoire was sequenced with immunoSEQ multiplex PCR; TCRdb's copy has only in-frame clones and lacks some. This table holds about 2 million clones, roughly 94% found once. Specimen: naive CD8+ T cells sorted from blood. The receptor source for this set is a man in his late teens or twenties in good health.

The chain has TRBV5-4 and TRBJ2-6, with D perhaps matching TRBD1 (8 bases). Per the germline V gene, CDR1 is SGHNT and CDR2 is YYREEE (reference sequence). Trimming cost V 5 bases and J 9 bases, with 24 bases left between them. The CDR3 loop spans 17 amino acids. CDR3 sequence reads: CASRKAGHRGGDNVLTF. The CDR3 DNA reads TGTGCCAGCAGGAAAGCTGGACACAGGGGGGGAGACAACGTCCTGACTTTC.

Concerning this clone itself: The same CDR3 also results from other DNA sequences found in this sample. The gene calls are TRBV19 and TRBJ2-3; TRBD2 matches at 8 bases. V shed 2 bases, J shed 6 bases, and the junction held 7 bases outside the gene matches. CDR1 is LNHDA, CDR2 SQIVND, per germline (reference sequence). This CDR3 comprises 15 residues. The CDR3 DNA is TGTGCCAGTAGTATATTGGCGGGGGGCGTGGATACGCAGTATTTT. Translation gives CASSILAGGVDTQYF.

This rearrangement joins TRBV5-8 to TRBJ2-3, with a weak D call TRBD1 (5 bases). Germline loops: CDR1 SGHTS, CDR2 YDEGEE. V was pared by 4 bases and J by 2 bases, with 14 bases between. The CDR3 has 15 residues. Written as DNA, the CDR3 is TGTGCCAGCAGCACCTGGCAGGGTCTCACAGATACGCAGTATTTT. Its translation is CASSTWQGLTDTQYF.

The chain employs TRBV7-9 and TRBJ2-5, with 7 bases aligning to TRBD1. CDR1 is SEHNR and CDR2 is FQNEAQ in the germline V gene (reference sequence). After removal of 2 bases from V and 2 bases from J, the junction contained 2 bases not matched to a gene. This CDR3 region has 14 residues. Written as DNA, the CDR3 is TGTGCCAGCAGCTTATCGGGACAGCAAGAGACCCAGTACTTC. Protein: CASSLSGQQETQYF.

V gene TRBV19 combines with J gene TRBJ2-1, with a possible D match to TRBD2 (7 bases). The CDR3 spans 14 residues. Germline V gives CDR1 LNHDA, CDR2 SQIVND (reference sequence). Trimming left V 6 bases short and J 7 bases short, with 16 bases between. The chain's CDR3 is CASSGLGGGNEQFF. CDR3 nucleotides: TGTGCCAGTAGCGGACTAGGAGGGGGGAATGAGCAGTTCTTC.

V and J are TRBV29-1 and TRBJ2-7; 9 bases match TRBD1. V shed 2 bases, J shed 3 bases, and the junction held 2 bases outside the gene matches. Germline-derived CDR1 and CDR2 are SQVTM and ANQGSEA. The CDR3 loop spans 13 amino acids. CDR3 loop: CSVEMTGGYEQYF. The CDR3 region has the DNA TGCAGCGTTGAAATGACAGGGGGCTACGAGCAGTACTTC.